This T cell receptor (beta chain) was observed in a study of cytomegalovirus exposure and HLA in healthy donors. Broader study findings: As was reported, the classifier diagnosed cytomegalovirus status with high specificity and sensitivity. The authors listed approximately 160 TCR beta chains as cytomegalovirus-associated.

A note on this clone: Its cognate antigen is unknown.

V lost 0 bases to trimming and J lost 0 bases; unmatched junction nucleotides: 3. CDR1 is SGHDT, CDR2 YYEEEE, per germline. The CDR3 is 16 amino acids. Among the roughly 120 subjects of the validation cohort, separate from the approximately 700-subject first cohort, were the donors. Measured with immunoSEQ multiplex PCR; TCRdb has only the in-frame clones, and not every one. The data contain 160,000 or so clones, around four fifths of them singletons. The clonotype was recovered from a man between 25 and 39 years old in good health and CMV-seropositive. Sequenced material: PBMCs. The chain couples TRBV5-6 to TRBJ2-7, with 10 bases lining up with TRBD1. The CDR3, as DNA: TGTGCCAGCAGCTTGGAGGGACAGGGGAGCTCCTACGAGCAGTACTTC. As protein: CASSLEGQGSSYEQYF.